This TCR beta chain was recorded in a study of tumor-infiltrating lymphocytes in primary liver carcinoma. Background on the study: Participating patients were men and women between 30 and 69 years old. Findings of the study overall: The 250 largest clones made up significantly more of tumor than blood repertoires (p = 0.039). The study found only about 7-24% of top clones in all five tumor regions.

Concerning this clonotype: The antigen is unknown. One end of the junction varies from germline; a read error may be responsible.

Total RNA and DNA came together from roughly 20-30 mg of bulk tissue without cell sorting. A constant-region primer primed TCR beta cDNA synthesis from 400 to 600 ng of total RNA. Libraries of TCR beta came from three nested multiplex PCR rounds with slightly modified ARM-PCR. Use of TRBV1-TRBV30 forward primers with a C-beta reverse primer characterized the first two PCR rounds, which lasted about 9 cycles each. TCRdb reanalysed the multiplex PCR reads using MiXCR and keeps one entry per CDR3 protein. This sample has around 80,000 distinct CDR3 sequences, with more than 65% found just once. This CDR3 is 16 amino acids long. Germline V gives CDR1 MNHNS, CDR2 SASEGT.

This rearrangement joins TRBV6-1 to TRBJ1-1; possibly TRBD1 for D (6 bases). Sequenced material: liver tumor tissue from sampling region 1. Subset reported: tumor region T1, superior pole. This clonotype was sampled from a man aged 40-49 years with primary liver carcinoma and hepatitis B virus infection. The CDR3 reads CASSEALGRGPDEALF. The CDR3 DNA reads as TGTGCCAGCAGTGAAGCGCTGGGGCGGGGGCCTGATGAAGCTTTATTT.